What follows are 8 T cell receptor beta chains derived from one specimen sequenced in a study of OX40 agonist ivuxolimab in advanced cancers. The library relied on the immunoSEQ multiplex PCR assay. TCRdb carries this immuneACCESS record with in-frame sequences only. Its versions omit some clonotypes, under half of them owing to an unresolved V gene in the studies checked, with the rest unexplained. The sample contains approximately 98,000 clones, approximately 80% of them found a single time. The ten largest clones add up to around 5.5% of the sample. Specimen: CD4+ or CD8+ T cells sorted from blood, collected in a trial of the OX40 agonist ivuxolimab. These TCRs come from an adult with an advanced solid tumor such as melanoma, head and neck, liver or kidney cancer.

The CDR3 spells CASSPTYSSYNEQFF. The CDR3 coding sequence is TGTGCCAGCAGCCCAACGTATAGCTCCTACAATGAGCAGTTCTTC. The chain recombines TRBV7-3 with TRBJ2-1, with D unresolved. The germline CDR1 and CDR2 sequences are SGHTA and FQGTGA. CDR3 length: 15 residues. V was shortened by 5 bases and J by 0 bases, with 11 bases between the two germline ends.

The V and J genes are TRBV7-9 and TRBJ2-7, with TRBD2 matching over 10 bases. The CDR3 contains 18 residues. Trimming at V came to 1 base and at J to 0 bases, leaving 9 bases not matched to a gene. The germline gives CDR1 SEHNR, CDR2 FQNEAQ (reference sequence). The CDR3 DNA reads as TGTGCCAGCAGCTTAGGGTACGAGACTAGCGGGCTCTCCTACGAGCAGTACTTC. It is translated as CASSLGYETSGLSYEQYF.

The chain joins TRBV18 to TRBJ2-5, with D tentatively TRBD2 (6 bases). Trimming left V 2 bases short and J 5 bases short, with 15 bases between. The CDR3 totals 15 residues. Germline assignment: CDR1 KGHSH and CDR2 LQKENI. CDR3 sequence reads: CASSPNAGQQETQYF. The CDR3 DNA is TGTGCCAGCTCACCAAACGCGGGGCAGCAGGAGACCCAGTACTTC.

This chain connects TRBV10-2 to TRBJ1-1; D remains unclear. This CDR3 comprises 11 residues. The germline V gene has CDR1 WSHSY and CDR2 SAAADI. With 6 bases removed from V and 8 bases from J, the gap between germline ends came to 10 bases. CDR3 region: CASRDTVEAFF. The CDR3 bases are TGCGCCAGCAGAGATACGGTGGAAGCTTTCTTT.

The chain links TRBV14 to TRBJ2-3, with TRBD1 identical over 8 bases. The CDR3 runs 15 residues. CDR1 SGHDN and CDR2 FVKESK come from the germline V gene. Germline trimming cut 4 bases from V and 3 bases from J; bases unmatched to any gene: 6. The CDR3 reads CASSPTGGSTDTQYF. The CDR3 nucleotides are TGTGCCAGCAGCCCCACAGGGGGTTCGACAGATACGCAGTATTTT. Complete variable domain (other parts from reference TRBV14 and TRBJ2-3): EAGVTQFPSHSVIEKGQTVTLRCDPISGHDNLYWYRRVMGKEIKFLLHFVKESKQDESGMPNNRFLAERTGGTYSTLKVQPAELEDSGVYFCASSPTGGSTDTQYFGPGTRLTVL.

This clone was observed once. Since the CDR3 does not end with the conserved phenylalanine or tryptophan, this likely comes from a read error. The chain combines TRBV7-9 with TRBJ1-2; 12 positions match TRBD1. V lost 5 bases and J lost 4; bases outside the gene matches: 11. Germline V lookup: CDR1 SEHNR, CDR2 FQNEAQ (reference sequence). The CDR3 consists of 17 residues. The CDR3: CASSPSGTGGIVYGYTL. The DNA of the CDR3 is TGTGCCAGCAGCCCCTCCGGGACAGGGGGCATCGTCTATGGCTACACCCTC.

The chain couples TRBV9 to TRBJ2-3, with D perhaps TRBD2 (6 bases). The germline gives CDR1 SGDLS, CDR2 YYNGEE. This CDR3 has 16 amino acids. The V gene lost 4 bases and the J gene lost 0 bases, with 15 bases spanning the gap. The CDR3 bases are TGTGCCAGCAGCCCCCGGGGGTCATCTAGCACAGATACGCAGTATTTT. This sequence encodes CASSPRGSSSTDTQYF.

This clone came up a few times. V usage is TRBV6-1 and J usage is TRBJ2-1; 10 bases are shared with TRBD2. Germline V gene lookup returns CDR1 MNHNS and CDR2 SASEGT. The V and J ends lost 2 bases and 2 bases, in that order; junction bases with no gene match: 3. The CDR3 covers 16 residues. The CDR3: CASSERTSGTYNEQFF. The DNA for the CDR3 is TGTGCCAGCAGTGAAAGGACTAGCGGCACCTACAATGAGCAGTTCTTC.